This T cell receptor beta chain was recovered during a study of blood T cell repertoires in COVID-19. Study summary: The samples span acute and convalescent COVID-19 from the United States, Italy and Spain.

In the source study's methods: Reference gene primer amplification yielded estimated nucleated cell counts. Sequencing used immunoSEQ multiplex PCR; TCRdb keeps in-frame clones, though not all of them. V, J and clone size were drawn from that table, and D and trimming were deduced from the DNA. Of some 130,000 clones in the sample, around 89% were seen once. This clone was found once. The sequencing sample was made of peripheral blood. The source of this sequence is a man in his 60s with COVID-19, enrolled during active disease.

In DNA, the CDR3 is TGTGCCAGCAGTTTGAGGGTTAACTATGGCTACACCTTC. Translated, it gives CASSLRVNYGYTF. The rearrangement links TRBV12-3 or TRBV12-4 to TRBJ1-2; D remains unclear. This CDR3 is built from 13 residues. Trimming shortened V by 3 bases and J by 1 base, and 6 bases separated the two germline ends.